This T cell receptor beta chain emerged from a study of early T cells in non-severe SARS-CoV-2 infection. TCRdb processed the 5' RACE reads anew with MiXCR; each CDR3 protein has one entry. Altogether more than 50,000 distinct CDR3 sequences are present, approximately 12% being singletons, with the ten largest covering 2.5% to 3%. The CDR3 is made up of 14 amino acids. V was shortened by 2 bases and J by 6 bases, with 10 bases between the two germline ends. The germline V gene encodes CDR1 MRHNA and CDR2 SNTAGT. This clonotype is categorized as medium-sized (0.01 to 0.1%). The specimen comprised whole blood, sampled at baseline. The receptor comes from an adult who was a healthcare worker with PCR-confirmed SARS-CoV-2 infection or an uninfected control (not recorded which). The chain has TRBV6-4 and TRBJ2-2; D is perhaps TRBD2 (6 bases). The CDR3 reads CASSDRLEAGELFF. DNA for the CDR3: TGTGCCAGCAGTGACCGACTAGAGGCCGGGGAGCTGTTTTTT.